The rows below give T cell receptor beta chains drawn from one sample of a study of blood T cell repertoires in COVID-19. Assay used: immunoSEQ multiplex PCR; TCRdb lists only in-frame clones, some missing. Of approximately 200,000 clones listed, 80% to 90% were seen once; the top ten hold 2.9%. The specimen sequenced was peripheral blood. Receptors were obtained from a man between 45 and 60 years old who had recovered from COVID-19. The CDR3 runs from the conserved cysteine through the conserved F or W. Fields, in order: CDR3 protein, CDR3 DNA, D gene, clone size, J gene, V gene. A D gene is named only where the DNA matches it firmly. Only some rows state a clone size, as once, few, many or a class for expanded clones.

cdr3_aa: CAISSQPGNTIYF
cdr3_nt: TGTGCCATCAGCTCACAGCCTGGAAACACCATATATTTT
d_call: -
clone_size: -
j_call: TRBJ1-3
v_call: TRBV10-3

cdr3_aa: CASSPGQFLANTGELFF
cdr3_nt: TGTGCCAGCAGCCCTGGACAGTTCCTCGCGAACACCGGGGAGCTGTTTTTT
d_call: -
clone_size: few
j_call: TRBJ2-2
v_call: TRBV5-8

cdr3_aa: CASSPGTGRNSPLHF
cdr3_nt: TGTGCCAGCAGCCCCGGGACAGGGCGTAATTCACCCCTCCACTTT
d_call: TRBD1
clone_size: -
j_call: TRBJ1-6
v_call: TRBV28

cdr3_aa: CASSSSDRENTGELFF
cdr3_nt: TGTGCCAGCAGCTCATCGGACAGGGAGAACACCGGGGAGCTGTTTTTT
d_call: TRBD1
clone_size: -
j_call: TRBJ2-2
v_call: TRBV7-9

cdr3_aa: CSASPPQGSYGYTF
cdr3_nt: TGCAGTGCTAGTCCCCCGCAGGGTTCCTATGGCTACACCTTC
d_call: -
clone_size: -
j_call: TRBJ1-2
v_call: TRBV20-1

cdr3_aa: CASSKRGEQFF
cdr3_nt: TGTGCCAGCAGCAAAAGAGGCGAGCAGTTCTTC
d_call: -
clone_size: -
j_call: TRBJ2-1
v_call: TRBV21-1

cdr3_aa: CASSYSIAGEGEQYF
cdr3_nt: TGTGCCAGCAGTTACTCGATAGCGGGAGAGGGTGAGCAGTACTTC
d_call: TRBD2
clone_size: -
j_call: TRBJ2-7
v_call: TRBV6-5

cdr3_aa: CASSQHLAGAGEQFF
cdr3_nt: TGTGCCAGCAGCCAACACCTAGCGGGAGCGGGTGAGCAGTTCTTC
d_call: TRBD2
clone_size: -
j_call: TRBJ2-1
v_call: TRBV3-1/TRBV3-2

cdr3_aa: CASSPGTMGTGELFF
cdr3_nt: TGTGCCAGCAGCCCCGGGACTATGGGCACCGGGGAGCTGTTTTTT
d_call: TRBD2
clone_size: few
j_call: TRBJ2-2
v_call: TRBV27

cdr3_aa: CASSPVTGVEQYF
cdr3_nt: TGTGCCAGCTCACCTGTGACAGGGGTTGAGCAGTACTTC
d_call: TRBD1
clone_size: -
j_call: TRBJ2-7
v_call: TRBV18

cdr3_aa: CASSDEAGAYNEQFF
cdr3_nt: TGTGCCAGCAGTGACGAAGCGGGGGCCTACAATGAGCAGTTCTTC
d_call: TRBD2
clone_size: -
j_call: TRBJ2-1
v_call: TRBV6-4

cdr3_aa: CASSYLQGAAEAFF
cdr3_nt: TGTGCCAGCAGTTACCTTCAGGGGGCGGCCGAAGCTTTCTTT
d_call: TRBD1
clone_size: once
j_call: TRBJ1-1
v_call: TRBV6-5

cdr3_aa: CASSLGGRKYEQYF
cdr3_nt: TGTGCCAGCAGCTTAGGCGGGAGAAAGTACGAGCAGTACTTC
d_call: TRBD2
clone_size: -
j_call: TRBJ2-7
v_call: TRBV7-2

cdr3_aa: CASSLAGGTGLTGELFF
cdr3_nt: TGTGCCAGCAGCTTAGCTGGAGGGACAGGGCTTACCGGGGAGCTGTTTTTT
d_call: TRBD1
clone_size: -
j_call: TRBJ2-2
v_call: TRBV7-9

cdr3_aa: CASGLTGGKAGELFF
cdr3_nt: TGTGCCAGCGGCCTTACAGGGGGAAAGGCCGGGGAGCTGTTTTTT
d_call: TRBD1
clone_size: -
j_call: TRBJ2-2
v_call: TRBV7-9

cdr3_aa: CARPRQGVGLAAYF
cdr3_nt: TGCGCCAGACCACGACAGGGCGTAGGACTAGCGGCCTATTTT
d_call: TRBD2
clone_size: -
j_call: TRBJ2-3
v_call: TRBV10-1

cdr3_aa: CASSPPGGRTHEQYF
cdr3_nt: TGTGCCAGCAGCCCGCCCGGCGGGAGAACCCACGAGCAGTACTTC
d_call: TRBD2
clone_size: -
j_call: TRBJ2-7
v_call: TRBV7-9

cdr3_aa: CASSFSGTTAGELFF
cdr3_nt: TGTGCCAGCAGCTTTTCCGGGACAACGGCCGGGGAGCTGTTTTTT
d_call: -
clone_size: -
j_call: TRBJ2-2
v_call: TRBV7-2

cdr3_aa: CASSLTGEKLFF
cdr3_nt: TGTGCCAGCAGCCTGACTGGTGAAAAACTGTTTTTT
d_call: -
clone_size: -
j_call: TRBJ1-4
v_call: TRBV3-1/TRBV3-2